This T cell receptor (beta chain) originates from a study of blood T cell repertoires in COVID-19. Study as a whole: Spain, Italy and the United States supplied samples that represented acute and convalescent COVID-19. From T cells, B-cell-depleted T cells, or PBMCs came the material, which was cDNA or gDNA.

As handled by the study authors: Reference gene primer amplification yielded estimated nucleated cell counts. Generated by immunoSEQ multiplex PCR, the TCRdb table keeps only in-frame clones and is missing some. V and J calls plus clone size are reproduced from that table; the DNA served to infer D and trimming. The data hold about 90,000 clones, with over 70% observed a single time. Germline CDR1 reads LNHDA; CDR2 reads SQIVND (reference sequence). CDR3 length: 13 amino acids. Between the trimmed V and J ends, which lost 3 bases and 5 bases, there was a span of 8 bases. This chain joins TRBV19 and TRBJ2-1; D not resolved. Sequenced input: peripheral blood. The source is a woman at least 80 years old with active or convalescent COVID-19. The CDR3 reads CASSIGLNNEQFF. The DNA of the CDR3 is TGTGCCAGTAGTATTGGGCTGAACAATGAGCAGTTCTTC.